The 27 T cell receptor beta chains presented below share a single source sample, sequenced in a study of cytomegalovirus exposure and HLA in healthy donors. 13 Jbeta primers and 60 Vbeta primers were used for the PCR. The method was immunoSEQ multiplex PCR; TCRdb's version includes in-frame clones alone and lacks a portion of them. The sample shows just under 95,000 clones, around four fifths of them seen only once. The source material was PBMCs. The receptor set was obtained from a man aged 50 to 60 in good health and CMV-seropositive.

This chain links TRBV30 with TRBJ2-6; D is undetermined. This CDR3 is 15 amino acids long. Deletions cut 8 bases from V and 1 base from J, with 15 bases between. CDR1 is GTSNPN, CDR2 SVGIG, per germline (reference sequence). CDR3 nucleotides: TGTGCCCAGGAAGTATTTCCTTCTGGGGCCAACGTCCTGACTTTC. It yields the protein CAQEVFPSGANVLTF.

The genes are TRBV7-9 and TRBJ1-2; D is undetermined. This CDR3 is built from 14 residues. V was pared by 1 base and J by 2 bases, with 8 bases between. Germline loops: CDR1 SEHNR, CDR2 FQNEAQ (reference sequence). CDR3 amino acids: CASSLGGLNYGYTF. The CDR3 DNA follows: TGTGCCAGCAGCTTAGGTGGCCTCAACTATGGCTACACCTTC.

The chain joins TRBV19 to TRBJ1-1; TRBD1 matches at 7 bases. CDR1 and CDR2 (germline): LNHDA, SQIVND (reference sequence). V was pared by 5 bases and J by 4 bases, with 4 bases of the junction left unmatched. CDR3 length equals 13 residues. The CDR3 DNA reads as TGTGCCAGTAGTGCCGGGACAGCCACTGAAGCTTTCTTT. It is translated as CASSAGTATEAFF.

CDR3: CASSEIEHSLYEQFF. The CDR3 region has the DNA TGTGCCAGCAGTGAAATTGAGCATTCCCTCTATGAGCAGTTCTTC. This sequence joins TRBV6-1 and TRBJ2-1, with D unclear. The CDR3 runs 15 residues. With 2 bases removed from V and 8 bases from J, the gap between germline ends came to 16 bases. Germline V gives CDR1 MNHNS, CDR2 SASEGT.

The chain is built from TRBV6-1 and TRBJ2-5; D gene unclear. V was trimmed by 7 bases and J by 7 bases, leaving 19 bases between them. This CDR3 region has 14 residues. From germline, CDR1 is MNHNS and CDR2 SASEGT. In nucleotides, the CDR3 is TGTGCCAGCAATATGGCCCTCAATCGTCCGACCCAGTACTTC. Protein: CASNMALNRPTQYF.

Only a few counts were recorded for this clone. The rearrangement joins TRBV15 to TRBJ1-1; D unclear. The V end was cut by 4 bases, the J end by 6 bases, with 15 bases between. The CDR3 is 14 residues long. CDR1 is LNHNV, CDR2 YYDKDF, per germline (reference sequence). CDR3 nucleotides: TGTGCCACCAGCAATCGTATCACTGGAGCTGAAGCTTTCTTT. Protein: CATSNRITGAEAFF.

V usage is TRBV7-2 and J usage is TRBJ2-7, with 9 nucleotides matching TRBD2. The V gene end was trimmed by 5 bases and the J gene end by 4 bases; junction bases not matched to a gene: 12. This CDR3 is built from 16 residues. Germline CDR1 reads SGHTA; CDR2 reads FQGNSA. Here the CDR3 reads CASSGRGLAETYEQYF. CDR3 coding DNA: TGTGCCAGCAGCGGAAGGGGACTAGCAGAAACATACGAGCAGTACTTC.

V is TRBV19 and J is TRBJ1-3; 8 bases align to TRBD1. J gave up 0 bases and V 6 bases, and 4 bases lay outside the gene matches. Germline values: CDR1 LNHDA, CDR2 SQIVND (reference sequence). The CDR3 consists of 15 residues. This CDR3 is CASRQDRGSGNTIYF. CDR3 coding DNA: TGTGCCAGTAGGCAAGACAGGGGCTCTGGAAACACCATATATTTT. Drawing the rest from reference TRBV19 and TRBJ1-3, the complete variable domain is DGGITQSPKYLFRKEGQNVTLSCEQNLNHDAMYWYRQDPGQGLRLIYYSQIVNDFQKGDIAEGYSVSREKKESFPLTVTSAQKNPTAFYLCASRQDRGSGNTIYFGEGSWLTVV.

In this sample, this clone turned up once. The chain recombines TRBV5-1 with TRBJ1-2; 7 nucleotides agree with TRBD1. The CDR3 totals 12 residues. V shed 0 bases and J 7 bases; nucleotides not matched to a gene: 0. Per germline, CDR1 SGHRS and CDR2 YFSETQ. CDR3 sequence: CASSLGQGGYTF. CDR3 in DNA: TGCGCCAGCAGCTTGGGACAGGGTGGCTACACCTTC.

With regard to this clone: A junction end diverges from the germline sequence, so it may reflect a read error. The rearrangement links TRBV2 to TRBJ2-5, with 11 bases identical to TRBD2. CDR1 is SNHLY and CDR2 is FYNNEI in the germline V gene. The CDR3 runs 15 residues. CDR3 coding DNA: TGTGCCAGCAGCTCACTAGCGGGGGCTCGAGAGGCCCAGTACTTC. Encoded protein: CASSSLAGAREAQYF.

This chain joins TRBV28 and TRBJ2-7, with D maybe TRBD1 (6 bases). The CDR3 is 12 amino acids. The germline V and J ends were trimmed by 6 bases and 7 bases, with 13 bases remaining between them. CDR1 and CDR2 from the germline V gene are MDHEN and SYDVKM. DNA for the CDR3: TGTGCCAGCAGGGAAACAGGGATTGAGCAGTACTTC. Protein sequence: CASRETGIEQYF.

This clone appeared a single time. The gene calls are TRBV6-4 and TRBJ2-1, with 7 bases lining up with TRBD2. V lost 2 bases and J lost 3; bases outside the gene matches: 4. CDR1 MRHNA and CDR2 SNTAGT come from the germline V gene. The CDR3 totals 15 residues. The CDR3 nucleotides read TGTGCCAGCAGTGACAGGTGGGGGGGCTACAATGAGCAGTTCTTC. This codes for CASSDRWGGYNEQFF.

The CDR3 DNA sequence: TGTGCCATCAGTGAGTCGACAGCAACTAATGAAAAACTGTTTTTT. As protein: CAISESTATNEKLFF. V and J are TRBV10-3 and TRBJ1-4; D might be TRBD1 (5 bases). Germline CDR1 ENHRY, CDR2 SYGVKD. This CDR3 contains 15 residues. Trimming stripped 0 bases from V and 0 bases from J, with 5 bases between.

This clone was seen only once. The chain carries TRBV2 and TRBJ2-7, with a possible D match to TRBD1 (6 bases). This CDR3 contains 13 residues. Germline values: CDR1 SNHLY, CDR2 FYNNEI. Trimming removed 8 bases at V and 0 bases at J, with 11 bases between. The CDR3 DNA reads as TGTGCCAGCGGCGGACAGAGCTCCTACGAGCAGTACTTC. Amino acids: CASGGQSSYEQYF.

This chain uses TRBV6-4 with TRBJ2-3; the match to TRBD2 covers 14 bases. Germline V gene lookup returns CDR1 MRHNA and CDR2 SNTAGT. This CDR3 is 16 amino acids long. V was pared by 4 bases and J by 5 bases, with 5 bases of the junction left unmatched. Written as DNA, the CDR3 is TGTGCCAGCAGTGGGAGACTAGCGGGGGGGCGAGATACGCAGTATTTT. Translated: CASSGRLAGGRDTQYF.

The chain couples TRBV2 to TRBJ1-3; D gene unclear. Trimming cost V 6 bases and J 0 bases, with 9 bases left between them. The CDR3 runs 14 residues. CDR1 is SNHLY, CDR2 FYNNEI, per germline. CDR3 sequence (DNA): TGTGCCAGCAGCGGAGTAGTCTCTGGAAACACCATATATTTT. It encodes CASSGVVSGNTIYF.

The rearrangement joins TRBV28 to TRBJ2-1, with TRBD2 matching 9 bases. In germline, CDR1 is MDHEN, CDR2 SYDVKM. This CDR3 is built from 16 residues. V shed 2 bases and J 1 base; nucleotides not matched to a gene: 3. CDR3 sequence reads: CASSLRSGGSYNEQFF. The CDR3 DNA reads as TGTGCCAGCAGTTTACGGAGCGGGGGGTCCTACAATGAGCAGTTCTTC.

This clone showed up just a few times. In DNA form, the CDR3 reads TGTGCCACCAGTTCGGTAAGGGGACAGGCTAGAGTCAATCAGCCCCAGCATTTT. Residues: CATSSVRGQARVNQPQHF. The chain combines TRBV15 with TRBJ1-5, with 8 bases lining up with TRBD1. Germline V CDR1 and CDR2: LNHNV, YYDKDF (reference sequence). With 6 bases clipped from V and 3 bases from J, the junction kept 16 bases outside the gene matches. The CDR3 extends over 18 amino acids.

The chain combines TRBV5-6 with TRBJ1-3; 10 positions match TRBD1. The CDR3 loop spans 16 amino acids. With 4 bases clipped from V and 2 bases from J, the junction kept 6 bases outside the gene matches. Germline CDR1 is SGHDT and CDR2 is YYEEEE. Here the CDR3 DNA reads TGTGCCAGCAGCCCGGACAGGGGGGCAACTGGAAACACCATATATTTT. Amino acids: CASSPDRGATGNTIYF.

The chain employs TRBV18 and TRBJ2-3, with TRBD2 as a possible D gene (5 bases). V gave up 2 bases and J gave up 4 bases, with 7 bases separating them. Per the germline V gene, CDR1 is KGHSH and CDR2 is LQKENI. The CDR3 length is 13 residues. CDR3 bases: TGTGCCAGCTCACCAGCGGGTGCAGATACGCAGTATTTT. Amino acids: CASSPAGADTQYF.

The chain employs TRBV28 and TRBJ1-1; D unclear. This CDR3 is built from 12 residues. Trimming took 2 bases from V and 9 from J, leaving 10 bases between them. Germline lookup yields CDR1 MDHEN and CDR2 SYDVKM. The DNA for the CDR3 is TGTGCCAGCAGTTTAGTCGGTATGAAAGCTTTCTTT. This gives the protein CASSLVGMKAFF.

The genes are TRBV6-1 and TRBJ1-3; D is unclear. The CDR3 is made up of 13 amino acids. Per the germline V gene, CDR1 is MNHNS and CDR2 is SASEGT. The V end lost 6 bases, the J end lost 0 bases, and 6 bases lay between the germline ends. CDR3 loop: CASRPDSGNTIYF. The CDR3 DNA follows: TGTGCCAGCAGGCCAGACTCTGGAAACACCATATATTTT.

This chain uses TRBV9 with TRBJ1-1; possibly TRBD1 for D (6 bases). CDR1 SGDLS and CDR2 YYNGEE come from the germline V gene. The CDR3 is made up of 13 amino acids. Trimming took 0 bases from V and 4 from J, leaving 7 bases between them. The CDR3 reads CASSVDRATEAFF. The DNA of the CDR3 is TGTGCCAGCAGCGTAGACAGGGCCACTGAAGCTTTCTTT.

The gene calls are TRBV6-1 and TRBJ2-5, with 12 bases aligning to TRBD2. The CDR3 has 15 residues. CDR1 is MNHNS, CDR2 SASEGT, per germline. Trimming cost V 2 bases and J 2 bases; bases outside gene matches: 0. The CDR3 loop is CASSELAGGQETQYF. The CDR3 DNA sequence: TGTGCCAGCAGTGAACTAGCGGGGGGGCAAGAGACCCAGTACTTC.

This clone showed up just a few times. This sequence joins TRBV4-2 and TRBJ2-7; tentatively, D is TRBD1 (5 bases). CDR3 size: 14 residues. The V gene lost 0 bases and the J gene lost 3 bases, with 9 bases spanning the gap. Per the germline V gene, CDR1 is LGHNA and CDR2 is YNFKEQ. CDR3 DNA sequence: TGTGCCAGCAGCCAAGAACAGGAAGTCTACGAGCAGTACTTC. Protein: CASSQEQEVYEQYF.

The chain combines TRBV29-1 with TRBJ2-7, with D unresolved. CDR3 length: 13 amino acids. Germline values: CDR1 SQVTM, CDR2 ANQGSEA. Trimming removed 3 bases at V and 3 bases at J, with 12 bases between. The CDR3 DNA reads TGCAGCGTTGAGGGCCAAACCGACTACGAGCAGTACTTC. This sequence encodes CSVEGQTDYEQYF.

This rearrangement joins TRBV9 to TRBJ2-2; no definite D call. Deletions cut 3 bases from V and 3 bases from J, with 12 bases between. Germline CDR1 and CDR2: SGDLS and YYNGEE. The CDR3 consists of 15 residues. The CDR3 DNA is TGTGCCAGCAGCGCCCGGGTTTCCGACACCGGGGAGCTGTTTTTT. Amino acid sequence: CASSARVSDTGELFF.